The present T cell receptor beta chain was sequenced within a study of neurological immune-mediated disorders. The CDR3 runs 15 residues. With 2 bases removed from V and 6 bases from J, the gap between germline ends came to 16 bases. This clonotype was seen at least ten times. From the 5' RACE reads, TCRdb called clonotypes with MiXCR, one entry per CDR3 protein. In the table there are 65,000 to 70,000 distinct CDR3 sequences, roughly 3.7% of which are singletons. The J gene is TRBJ2-5, the V gene TRBV12-3 or TRBV12-4; the D gene is possibly TRBD2 (6 bases). The origin of this receptor is a man between 50 and 59 years old with multiple sclerosis. Input material: PBMCs. In DNA, the CDR3 is TGTGCCAGCAGTTTAAGAGCGGGCGGGGAAAAGACCCAGTACTTC. Translation gives CASSLRAGGEKTQYF.